Listed below are T cell receptor beta chains from one sample, sequenced in a study of cytomegalovirus exposure and HLA in healthy donors. Only in-frame clones appear in the TCRdb table, and some are missing; sequencing was by immunoSEQ multiplex PCR. The sample table includes more than 110,000 clones. Sequenced input: PBMCs. These receptors were collected from a man in his forties or fifties in good health and CMV-seronegative. Both conserved end residues are part of each CDR3. The order of the fields is J gene, V gene, D gene, CDR3 DNA, CDR3 protein. The D gene is left open where the match is weak.

TRBJ2-7	TRBV19	TRBD1	TGTGCCAGTAGTATGCCCGACAGGGGCGAGCAGTACTTC	CASSMPDRGEQYF
TRBJ2-5	TRBV29-1	TRBD1	TGCAGCGTTGATTGGGGACAGGGGAAATGGAAGACCCAGTACTTC	CSVDWGQGKWKTQYF
TRBJ1-5	TRBV28	.	TGTGCCAGCAGTCCTCCCGGAGGGGTCCTCAATCAGCCCCAGCATTTT	CASSPPGGVLNQPQHF
TRBJ1-2	TRBV20-1	.	TGCAGTGCTCGAGTCATTGATGGCTACACCTTC	CSARVIDGYTF
TRBJ1-6	TRBV9	TRBD1	TGTGCCAGCAGCCCCCGGACAGGGATTAATTCACCCCTCCACTTT	CASSPRTGINSPLHF
TRBJ2-5	TRBV5-1	TRBD1	TGCGCCAGCAGCCACGGACAGGTTCAAGAGACCCAGTACTTC	CASSHGQVQETQYF
TRBJ2-7	TRBV5-4	.	TGCGCCAGCAGTACACTCGGGGCCTACGAGCAGTACTTC	CASSTLGAYEQYF
TRBJ1-2	TRBV27	TRBD1	TGTGCCAGCAGGGCCCTTGACAGGGGGTATGGCTACACCTTC	CASRALDRGYGYTF
TRBJ1-4	TRBV20-1	TRBD1	TGCAGTGCTCGGACAGGGCGCACATTTTTT	CSARTGRTFF
TRBJ2-5	TRBV27	TRBD1	TGTGCCAGCAGTTTACAAAAACGGGACAGGGGGCATGAGACCCAGTACTTC	CASSLQKRDRGHETQYF
TRBJ1-6	TRBV6-1	.	TGTGCCAGCAGTGAATCCACCTTAGATAGATCGCCCCTCCACTTT	CASSESTLDRSPLHF
TRBJ2-1	TRBV7-2	.	TGTGCCAGCAGCTTACCCCAGCGGGTGGGGAGCTCCTACAATGAGCAGTTCTTC	CASSLPQRVGSSYNEQFF
TRBJ1-1	TRBV5-3	TRBD1	TGTGCCAGAAGCTTGAAAAGGAGCACAGGGGGCCCCCTTTACACTGAAGCTTTCTTT	CARSLKRSTGGPLYTEAFF
TRBJ2-2	TRBV19	.	TGTGCCAGTAGTACGGGGACACTTCTGATCGGGGAGCTGTTTTTT	CASSTGTLLIGELFF
TRBJ2-7	TRBV2	.	TGTGCCAGCAGATACATTTCACCCAGGGTCCACTCCTACGAGCAGTACTTC	CASRYISPRVHSYEQYF
TRBJ2-2	TRBV7-7	TRBD1	TGTGCCAGCAGCTTATATCGGACAGGGGGCCCCGGGGAGCTGTTTTTT	CASSLYRTGGPGELFF
TRBJ2-1	TRBV5-4	TRBD2	TGTGCCAGCAGCTTGGCTAGCGGGGCCAGCTCCTACAATGAGCAGTTCTTC	CASSLASGASSYNEQFF
TRBJ2-3	TRBV7-9	.	TGTGCCAGCAGCTTAGCGCAGGCAGGGAGCACAGATACGCAGTATTTT	CASSLAQAGSTDTQYF
TRBJ2-1	TRBV7-2	TRBD2	TGTGCCAGCAGCTTAGCAGCGGGGGGGCTCAATGAGCAGTTCTTC	CASSLAAGGLNEQFF
TRBJ1-1	TRBV2	.	TGTGCCAGCAGATTGAGGGACATGAACACTGAAGCTTTCTTT	CASRLRDMNTEAFF
TRBJ2-7	TRBV6-5	.	TGTGCCAGCAGTTATTCCGGGACAACCCGACGGGAGCAGTACTTC	CASSYSGTTRREQYF
TRBJ2-5	TRBV7-2	TRBD2	TGTGCCAGCAGCTTGGTAACTAGCGGGGGCCCCCAGTACTTC	CASSLVTSGGPQYF
TRBJ2-5	TRBV9	TRBD2	TGTGCCAGCAGCGCGACACTCAACAGCGGGGCCTTCCAAGAGACCCAGTACTTC	CASSATLNSGAFQETQYF
TRBJ2-1	TRBV7-9	.	TGTGCCAGCACTCGGAGCTCCTACAATGAGCAGTTCTTC	CASTRSSYNEQFF
TRBJ2-5	TRBV9	TRBD2	TGTGCCAGCAGCGTAGCTACTCGGGCGGGGGGGGGAGAGACCCAGTACTTC	CASSVATRAGGGETQYF
TRBJ1-1	TRBV29-1	TRBD1	TGCAGCGTTGGTCAGACAGGGGGCACTGAAGCTTTCTTT	CSVGQTGGTEAFF
TRBJ1-3	TRBV19	.	TGTGCCACCCGTCTACTTGGGCCTGCAGGAAACACCATATATTTT	CATRLLGPAGNTIYF
TRBJ2-2	TRBV7-2	.	TGTGCCAGCAGCTTCGCAGGGCTGGGCACCGGGGAGCTGTTTTTT	CASSFAGLGTGELFF